A selection of T cell receptor beta chains follows, all from one sample in a study of shared T cell receptors in the human thymus. Libraries were prepared by immunoSEQ multiplex PCR; TCRdb keeps only in-frame clonotypes and omits some of them. Among over 650,000 clones listed, about 89% were seen once. The same sample was also studied in work on human thymus T cells.

Sequencing used thymocytes. These receptors were taken from a boy in the first two years of life with a congenital heart defect. The CDR3 runs from the conserved cysteine through the conserved F or W. The order of the fields is D gene, clone size, V gene, J gene, CDR3 DNA, CDR3 protein. A D gene is named only where the DNA matches it firmly. Clone size is stated in some rows and not others, as once, few, many or a class when expanded.

d_call: NA
clone_size: NA
v_call: TRBV13
j_call: TRBJ1-1
cdr3_nt: TGTGCCAGCAGCCCCCGCCGGGACACTGAAGCTTTCTTT
cdr3_aa: CASSPRRDTEAFF

d_call: TRBD1
clone_size: NA
v_call: TRBV4-3
j_call: TRBJ1-5
cdr3_nt: TGCGCCAGCAGCCATGACAGGGGGAGTCAGCCCCAGCATTTT
cdr3_aa: CASSHDRGSQPQHF

d_call: TRBD2
clone_size: NA
v_call: TRBV28
j_call: TRBJ2-1
cdr3_nt: TGTGCCAGCAGACCAACAACTCAGCGGGAGGCTAACAGCTCCTACAATGAGCAGTTCTTC
cdr3_aa: CASRPTTQREANSSYNEQFF

d_call: NA
clone_size: few
v_call: TRBV19
j_call: TRBJ1-1
cdr3_nt: TGTGCCAGTAGTGTAACGTGTGAGGGCTCCACTGAAGCTTTCTTT
cdr3_aa: CASSVTCEGSTEAFF

d_call: TRBD1
clone_size: once
v_call: TRBV7-6
j_call: TRBJ2-1
cdr3_nt: TGTGCCAGCAGCTTCATACAGGGGTCCTACAATGAGCAGTTCTTC
cdr3_aa: CASSFIQGSYNEQFF

d_call: TRBD1
clone_size: NA
v_call: TRBV5-1
j_call: TRBJ2-7
cdr3_nt: TGCGCCAGCAGCTTGGACCCCCCGGACAGGTTGGGGCAGTACTTC
cdr3_aa: CASSLDPPDRLGQYF

d_call: NA
clone_size: NA
v_call: TRBV28
j_call: TRBJ2-5
cdr3_nt: TGTGCCAGCAGTACGAATCGGGACTCCAGATTCGAGACCCAGTACTTC
cdr3_aa: CASSTNRDSRFETQYF

d_call: TRBD1
clone_size: NA
v_call: TRBV6-5
j_call: TRBJ2-2
cdr3_nt: TGTGCCAGCAGCGGACAGGGCACCGGGGAGCTGTTTTTT
cdr3_aa: CASSGQGTGELFF

d_call: TRBD2
clone_size: NA
v_call: TRBV4-3
j_call: TRBJ2-7
cdr3_nt: TGCGCCAGCAGCCAAGACCAGCGGGGGGGGCGATACGAGCAGTACTTC
cdr3_aa: CASSQDQRGGRYEQYF

d_call: NA
clone_size: NA
v_call: TRBV6-1
j_call: TRBJ1-2
cdr3_nt: TGTGCCAGCATCGGGGACATTGGGGGCTACACCTTC
cdr3_aa: CASIGDIGGYTF

d_call: NA
clone_size: once
v_call: TRBV18
j_call: TRBJ1-5
cdr3_nt: TGTGCCAGCTCACCACCCGAGAATCAGCCCCAGCATTTT
cdr3_aa: CASSPPENQPQHF

d_call: TRBD1
clone_size: NA
v_call: TRBV18
j_call: TRBJ2-1
cdr3_nt: TGTGCCAGCTCACCACCGGACAGGTCCAATGAGCAGTTCTTC
cdr3_aa: CASSPPDRSNEQFF

d_call: NA
clone_size: NA
v_call: TRBV28
j_call: TRBJ1-2
cdr3_nt: TGTGCCAGCAGTCCCCACGGGGGGTGGAACTATGGCTACACCTTC
cdr3_aa: CASSPHGGWNYGYTF

d_call: TRBD2
clone_size: once
v_call: TRBV19
j_call: TRBJ2-3
cdr3_nt: TGTGCCAGTAGTATCTCTAGCGGCGGCACAGATACGCAGTATTTT
cdr3_aa: CASSISSGGTDTQYF

d_call: NA
clone_size: once
v_call: TRBV6-6
j_call: TRBJ2-1
cdr3_nt: TGTGCCAGCACAGGAGGGGCAGGTCACTACAATGAGCAGTTCTTC
cdr3_aa: CASTGGAGHYNEQFF

d_call: TRBD1
clone_size: NA
v_call: TRBV15
j_call: TRBJ1-4
cdr3_nt: TGTGCCACCAGCAGAGACCCCTCGCCAGGGGGAAAACTGTTTTTT
cdr3_aa: CATSRDPSPGGKLFF

d_call: TRBD1
clone_size: NA
v_call: TRBV6-1
j_call: TRBJ1-1
cdr3_nt: TGTGCCAGCAGTGGTACAGGGGTTAACACTGAAGCTTTCTTT
cdr3_aa: CASSGTGVNTEAFF

d_call: TRBD1
clone_size: NA
v_call: TRBV25-1
j_call: TRBJ1-1
cdr3_nt: TGTGCCAGCAGTGGGTGGACAGGGGCGAGAGTGGAAGCTTTCTTT
cdr3_aa: CASSGWTGARVEAFF

d_call: TRBD1
clone_size: once
v_call: TRBV5-1
j_call: TRBJ1-5
cdr3_nt: TGCGCCAGCAGCCCCGCTCGACAGGGTCGCAGTCAGCCCCAGCATTTT
cdr3_aa: CASSPARQGRSQPQHF

d_call: TRBD1
clone_size: NA
v_call: TRBV5-4
j_call: TRBJ2-2
cdr3_nt: TGTGCCAGCAGCAGTGGACAGGGGACCGGGGAGCTGTTTTTT
cdr3_aa: CASSSGQGTGELFF

d_call: NA
clone_size: NA
v_call: TRBV7-2
j_call: TRBJ1-1
cdr3_nt: TGTGCCAGCAGCTTAGTAGGGGGACCGAGTGAAGCTTTCTTT
cdr3_aa: CASSLVGGPSEAFF

d_call: TRBD1
clone_size: NA
v_call: TRBV23-1
j_call: TRBJ1-6
cdr3_nt: TGCGCCAGCAGTCAATCCCCGCAGGGGGCGCATTCACCCCTCCACTTT
cdr3_aa: CASSQSPQGAHSPLHF

d_call: TRBD2
clone_size: NA
v_call: TRBV29-1
j_call: TRBJ2-5
cdr3_nt: TGCAGCGTTGTCAGGACTAGCGGCGAAGAGACCCAGTACTTC
cdr3_aa: CSVVRTSGEETQYF

d_call: NA
clone_size: NA
v_call: TRBV27
j_call: TRBJ2-5
cdr3_nt: TGTGCCAGCAGTTTGGGCAGGGGATCGCCGGGAGAGACCCAGTACTTC
cdr3_aa: CASSLGRGSPGETQYF

d_call: NA
clone_size: NA
v_call: TRBV13
j_call: TRBJ1-6
cdr3_nt: TGTGCCAGCAGCGGAACGGCGGGGAGGTCCTATAATTCACCCCTCCACTTT
cdr3_aa: CASSGTAGRSYNSPLHF

d_call: TRBD2
clone_size: NA
v_call: TRBV12-5
j_call: TRBJ2-3
cdr3_nt: TGTGCTAGTGCCCCGCGGGGGGCTAGCGGGGTTCATACGAGCACAGATACGCAGTATTTT
cdr3_aa: CASAPRGASGVHTSTDTQYF

d_call: TRBD1
clone_size: NA
v_call: TRBV7-9
j_call: TRBJ1-2
cdr3_nt: TGTGCCAGCAGCTTAGTCCCACGGGACAGACCTTTTAGGTATGGCTACACCTTC
cdr3_aa: CASSLVPRDRPFRYGYTF

d_call: TRBD1
clone_size: NA
v_call: TRBV28
j_call: TRBJ2-7
cdr3_nt: TGTGCCAGCAGTTTATCGACAGGGGGGCACGAGCAGTACTTC
cdr3_aa: CASSLSTGGHEQYF

d_call: NA
clone_size: NA
v_call: TRBV7-9
j_call: TRBJ1-2
cdr3_nt: TGTGCCAGCAGCTCCTCTGGACAGAACTATGGCTACACCTTC
cdr3_aa: CASSSSGQNYGYTF

d_call: TRBD1
clone_size: NA
v_call: TRBV14
j_call: TRBJ2-7
cdr3_nt: TGTGCCAGCAGCCAAGCCCCGGGGGACAGGGAAGGGGACTACGAGCAGTACTTC
cdr3_aa: CASSQAPGDREGDYEQYF

d_call: NA
clone_size: NA
v_call: TRBV5-4
j_call: TRBJ1-1
cdr3_nt: TGTGCCAGCAGCTTGGGGGGGAGCAGGGGAAGGGTGAACACTGAAGCTTTCTTT
cdr3_aa: CASSLGGSRGRVNTEAFF

d_call: NA
clone_size: NA
v_call: TRBV5-5
j_call: TRBJ2-7
cdr3_nt: TGTGCCAGCAGCTTGGGAAGCGGTGGTATCAAACAATACGAGCAGTACTTC
cdr3_aa: CASSLGSGGIKQYEQYF

d_call: NA
clone_size: NA
v_call: TRBV5-8
j_call: TRBJ2-6
cdr3_nt: TGTGCCAGCAGCTTGGTTGCCAGGCAAGCCCCCCGCTCTGGGGCCAACGTCCTGACTTTC
cdr3_aa: CASSLVARQAPRSGANVLTF

d_call: NA
clone_size: once
v_call: TRBV27
j_call: TRBJ1-2
cdr3_nt: TGTGCCAGCAGTCTCCAGGGAATCGGATATGGCTACACCTTC
cdr3_aa: CASSLQGIGYGYTF

d_call: TRBD1
clone_size: NA
v_call: TRBV27
j_call: TRBJ1-6
cdr3_nt: TGTGCCAGCAGTTTATTTGGACAGGGTGTCAATTCCCCCCTCCACTTT
cdr3_aa: CASSLFGQGVNSPLHF

d_call: TRBD2
clone_size: NA
v_call: TRBV2
j_call: TRBJ2-7
cdr3_nt: TGTGCCAGCCGGGGCGGGGACCAGCGGGGGAACCACGAGCAGTACTTC
cdr3_aa: CASRGGDQRGNHEQYF